This record concerns one T cell receptor beta chain sequence. Its specific antigen is unknown. Per-base quality was not reported, and no clone a single base away is much larger than it. Library preparation employed the immunoSEQ multiplex PCR assay. RNA was extracted from all samples and reverse transcribed into cDNA, which served as template for TCR sequencing. First-strand cDNA was synthesized with SuperScript III using a 2:1 mix of oligo-dT and random hexamers. Amplification bias was assessed with a synthetic immune receptor repertoire, and residual bias was removed computationally. Concerning the study's data processing: After raw reads were preprocessed to remove errors, the CDR3 was defined following IMGT conventions as running from the conserved cysteine to phenylalanine. Clonality was computed by normalizing Shannon entropy by log2 of the number of productive unique TCRs and subtracting the result from 1. Whether each scalp clone was CD4 or CD8 was inferred by checking scalp TCRbeta sequences against the CD4 and CD8 repertoires from sorted blood. Here the immuneACCESS table is served through TCRdb, limited to in-frame sequences with V and J called. Missing clones are a known gap in these copies; in checked studies unresolved V genes cover under half, and the rest lacks a known reason. The D gene and trimming were derived from the DNA, and the V and J assignments and clone size from that table. Within this sample are roughly 200,000 clones, with roughly 50% of them counted one time only. The ten most abundant clones make up around 12% of the sample.

The entry originates in a study of CD8+ T cells in alopecia areata (dated by TCRdb to 2017 to 2018). With respect to the entire study: The treated patients took part in an open-label pilot trial in which moderate-to-severe alopecia areata was treated with oral tofacitinib at 5 to 10 mg twice daily. Patients stayed on tofacitinib for 6 to 18 months and then had 6 months of follow-up off drug so that delayed response and recurrence could be assessed. In treated patients, disease severity was measured using the SALT score, which gives the percentage of scalp surface area affected. The study used high-throughput TCRbeta sequencing to examine T cell clonal expansion in alopecia areata, in both the C3H/HeJ mouse model and human patients. Human TCRbeta sequencing covered scalp tissue and sorted CD4+ and CD8+ peripheral blood T cells from patchy and totalis/universalis alopecia areata patients and healthy controls. Biopsies were taken from tofacitinib-treated patients at baseline and at 4 and 24 weeks of treatment, and a later scalp biopsy was taken in several of the tofacitinib-treated patients. Scalp clonality was compared across normal scalp (n=4), patchy alopecia areata scalp (n=8), and alopecia totalis/universalis scalp (n=8). The RNA source kit depended on sample type: the PAXgene miRNA kit for fixed scalp, the miRNeasy kit for PBMCs, and the RNeasy kit for mouse skin. TCRbeta CDR3 regions were amplified by immunoSEQ multiplex PCR with 35 Vbeta forward and 13 Jbeta reverse primers. The investigation overall reported the following: Lesional scalp, especially in alopecia totalis/universalis, showed higher clonality and more expanded CD8+ clones than normal scalp, suggesting antigenic drive. Tofacitinib significantly lowered scalp clonality and the number of expanded CD8+ clones among the top 100 scalp clones. Scalp TCR repertoire analysis is complicated because resident alphabeta T cells in normal human skin are also sequenced, whereas mouse skin is dominated by gammadelta T cells. Many expanded lesional clones were found to persist in scalp and blood during tofacitinib treatment, and relapse after treatment cessation may be partly explained by this persistence. Because the treated cohort was small and had just a single nonresponder, larger studies are needed to establish links between baseline CD8+ expansion and response. Compared with mice, TCR sequences shared between patients were less clear, possibly partly because of HLA diversity across the patient population.

The germline V gene specifies SGDLS as CDR1 and YYNGEE as CDR2. The CDR3 holds 16 amino acids from the cysteine to the phenylalanine. The only DNA kept is the CDR3, 48 bases in frame from the first base. The junction carries 18 bases between V and J, which are trimmed by 3 bases and 2 bases respectively. Read against the paper, the sample's time point label means: 24 weeks on oral tofacitinib. The treatment or condition label of this sample denotes: oral pan-JAK inhibitor, 5-10 mg twice daily. Lesional scalp punch biopsies and peripheral blood were collected from alopecia areata patients. PBMCs were isolated by density centrifugation and stained for CD3, CD4 and CD8, and CD4+ and CD8+ T cells were sorted on a FACSAria.

The receptor's source is a human donor with alopecia areata. This chain joins TRBV9 to TRBJ2-7, with the D gene uncertain. The input for sequencing was CD8+ T cells sorted from blood, taken at week 24, from a patient treated with tofacitinib. The CDR3 reads CASSDSGTSPTYEQYF. The DNA sequence follows: TGTGCCAGCAGCGACTCAGGAACCTCCCCGACCTACGAGCAGTACTTC. The CDR3 plus the reference TRBV9 and TRBJ2-7 genes for the other parts give the full variable domain: DSGVTQTPKHLITATGQRVTLRCSPRSGDLSVYWYQQSLDQGLQFLIQYYNGEERAKGNILERFSAQQFPDLHSELNLSSLELGDSALYFCASSDSGTSPTYEQYFGPGTRLTVT.